These T cell receptor beta chains were read from a single sample in a study of Graves' ophthalmopathy and Graves' hyperthyroidism. In TCRdb, the multiplex PCR reads were re-called with MiXCR into one record per CDR3 protein. Among about 340,000 distinct CDR3 sequences listed, roughly 15% were seen once. Sequenced sample: peripheral blood. These receptors all stem from an adult man with Graves' ophthalmopathy. Both conserved end residues are part of each CDR3. Fields, in order: D gene, J gene, clone size, V gene, CDR3 protein, CDR3 DNA. D genes are given only for firm matches. Expanded clones are given a class, and other clones once, few, many or no size at all.

>.|TRBJ2-7|many|TRBV12-3/TRBV12-4
CASSLNRRDEQYF
TGTGCCAGCAGTTTAAATCGCAGGGACGAGCAGTACTTC
>.|TRBJ2-2|many|TRBV6-2/TRBV6-3
CASTPGQYTGELFF
TGTGCCAGCACCCCAGGACAGTACACCGGGGAGCTGTTTTTT
>TRBD1|TRBJ1-6|many|TRBV7-9
CASSTTRDRIPNSPLHF
TGTGCCAGCAGCACGACCCGGGACAGAATACCTAATTCACCCCTCCACTTT
>.|TRBJ1-5|many|TRBV5-1
CASSLGGGLSNQPQHF
TGCGCCAGCAGCTTGGGGGGGGGACTTAGCAATCAGCCCCAGCATTTT
>.|TRBJ1-5|many|TRBV4-1
CASSTRDNQPQHF
TGCGCCAGCAGCACGAGGGATAATCAGCCCCAGCATTTT
>.|TRBJ2-2|many|TRBV19
CASNAPGELFF
TGTGCCAGCAACGCCCCCGGGGAGCTGTTTTTT
>.|TRBJ2-7|many|TRBV19
CASSIGRTASYEQYF
TGTGCCAGTAGTATAGGTAGGACTGCATCCTACGAGCAGTACTTC
>TRBD1|TRBJ1-1|.|TRBV12-3/TRBV12-4
CASSGEQGSNTEAFF
TGTGCCAGCAGTGGCGAACAGGGGTCGAACACTGAAGCTTTCTTT
>TRBD1|TRBJ1-1|.|TRBV7-2
CASSLPLGGTGEAFF
TGTGCCAGCAGCTTACCTTTAGGGGGGACAGGTGAAGCTTTCTTT
>.|TRBJ2-6|few|TRBV10-3
CAISDTTGMDSGANVLTF
TGTGCCATCAGTGACACCACTGGGATGGACTCTGGGGCCAACGTCCTGACTTTC
>.|TRBJ2-5|many|TRBV5-4
CASSGTPQETQYF
TGTGCCAGCAGCGGGACACCCCAAGAGACCCAGTACTTC
>TRBD1|TRBJ2-7|many|TRBV29-1
CSVVPRGQGEEQYF
TGCAGCGTTGTCCCCCGGGGACAGGGCGAGGAGCAGTACTTC
>TRBD1|TRBJ2-7|many|TRBV6-5
CATKRTGTGRLTYEQYF
TGTGCCACTAAAAGGACCGGGACAGGCCGCCTTACTTACGAGCAGTACTTC
>TRBD1|TRBJ1-2|many|TRBV28
CASRTGGSQGYTF
TGTGCCAGCAGGACAGGGGGATCGCAAGGCTACACCTTC
>.|TRBJ2-7|.|TRBV10-3
CAISGGATGHEQYF
TGTGCCATCAGTGGTGGGGCGACCGGCCACGAGCAGTACTTC
>.|TRBJ1-1|many|TRBV6-1
CASIQVRGQRGNTEAFF
TGTGCCAGCATTCAAGTTAGGGGTCAAAGAGGTAACACTGAAGCTTTCTTT
>.|TRBJ1-1|many|TRBV5-1
CASSLGNTENTEAFF
TGCGCCAGCAGCTTGGGGAACACAGAGAACACTGAAGCTTTCTTT
>.|TRBJ1-6|many|TRBV7-2
CASSQGALPNSPLHF
TGTGCCAGCAGCCAAGGGGCGCTACCTAATTCACCCCTCCACTTT
>TRBD1|TRBJ2-7|many|TRBV5-1
CASSWGQGTSYEQYF
TGCGCCAGCAGCTGGGGACAGGGGACCTCCTACGAGCAGTACTTC
>.|TRBJ2-5|many|TRBV20-1
CSASGSTETQYF
TGCAGTGCTAGTGGCAGTACGGAGACCCAGTACTTC
>.|TRBJ2-7|.|TRBV20-1
CSAKIGVGEQYF
TGCAGTGCTAAAATAGGTGTGGGGGAGCAGTACTTC
>.|TRBJ2-7|many|TRBV28
CASAGGTSYEQYF
TGTGCCAGCGCAGGGGGGACCTCCTACGAGCAGTACTTC
>TRBD2|TRBJ2-5|many|TRBV2
CASRTTLAGSETQYF
TGTGCCAGCAGGACAACTCTAGCGGGATCGGAGACCCAGTACTTC
>.|TRBJ2-7|many|TRBV7-8
CASSSRTSTYEQYF
TGTGCCAGCAGCTCTAGAACTAGTACCTACGAGCAGTACTTC
>.|TRBJ2-2|many|TRBV5-1
CASSLPGSVRTGELFF
TGCGCCAGCAGCCTCCCCGGGTCGGTTCGAACCGGGGAGCTGTTTTTT
>.|TRBJ2-5|many|TRBV20-1
CSADGWTGDRETQYF
TGCAGTGCTGACGGATGGACCGGGGATCGGGAGACCCAGTACTTC
>.|TRBJ1-2|many|TRBV11-2
CASSLLWNGYTF
TGTGCCAGCAGCCTCCTGTGGAATGGCTACACCTTC
>TRBD1|TRBJ2-7|many|TRBV5-1
CASSLALGTGLYEQYF
TGCGCCAGCAGCTTGGCCTTAGGGACAGGGCTTTACGAGCAGTACTTC
>.|TRBJ1-3|many|TRBV19
CASSNDRLRDTIYF
TGTGCCAGTAGTAACGACAGGCTTCGGGACACCATATATTTT
>.|TRBJ2-7|many|TRBV12-3/TRBV12-4
CASSPGDSEQYF
TGTGCCAGCAGTCCCGGTGACAGCGAGCAGTACTTC
>TRBD2|TRBJ2-7|.|TRBV7-8
CASSPLGLAFHEQYF
TGTGCCAGCAGCCCCCTGGGACTAGCGTTCCACGAGCAGTACTTC
>.|TRBJ1-1|many|TRBV2
CASTLGVGTEAFF
TGTGCCAGCACTCTAGGGGTGGGCACTGAAGCTTTCTTT
>TRBD2|TRBJ2-7|many|TRBV6-1
CASRLGGIYEQYF
TGTGCCAGCAGACTGGGGGGGATCTACGAGCAGTACTTC
>TRBD1|TRBJ2-6|few|TRBV9
CASSVQGASGANVLTF
TGTGCCAGCAGCGTCCAGGGGGCCTCAGGGGCCAACGTCCTGACTTTC
>.|TRBJ2-7|many|TRBV7-2
CASSPRGGDGFYEQYF
TGTGCCAGCAGCCCCCGTGGTGGGGACGGGTTCTACGAGCAGTACTTC
>.|TRBJ2-5|many|TRBV24-1
CATSESRTQETQYF
TGTGCCACCAGTGAAAGCAGGACACAAGAGACCCAGTACTTC
>.|TRBJ1-2|.|TRBV6-2/TRBV6-3
CASIYHHYGYNF
TGTGCCAGCATTTATCATCACTATGGCTACAACTTC
>.|TRBJ1-1|many|TRBV2
CASSEVLGEAFF
TGTGCCAGCAGTGAAGTTCTAGGTGAAGCTTTCTTT
>.|TRBJ1-3|many|TRBV7-2
CASSLGGVSGNTIYF
TGTGCCAGCAGCCTGGGGGGGGTATCTGGAAACACCATATATTTT
>.|TRBJ1-1|many|TRBV5-1
CASREQNTEAFF
TGCGCCAGCCGGGAACAGAACACTGAAGCTTTCTTT
>TRBD2|TRBJ2-5|many|TRBV6-1
CASSDRLAGQETQYF
TGTGCCAGCAGCGACCGACTAGCGGGACAAGAGACCCAGTACTTC
>.|TRBJ1-2|many|TRBV24-1
CATSDPHGEGFDGYTF
TGTGCCACCAGTGATCCCCATGGGGAGGGGTTTGATGGCTACACCTTC
>TRBD1|TRBJ2-7|many|TRBV19
CASKKKPTGPSYEQYF
TGTGCCAGTAAAAAAAAGCCGACAGGGCCTTCCTACGAGCAGTACTTC
>.|TRBJ1-2|.|TRBV12-3/TRBV12-4
CASSQGTIGYTF
TGTGCCAGCAGTCAAGGGACAATTGGCTACACCTTC
>TRBD2|TRBJ2-2|.|TRBV6-5
CASSYFAGGTGELFF
TGTGCCAGCAGTTACTTTGCGGGAGGCACCGGGGAGCTGTTTTTT
>TRBD2|TRBJ2-5|many|TRBV5-4
CASSLPGLAGGKETQYF
TGTGCCAGCAGCCTACCGGGACTAGCGGGAGGAAAAGAGACCCAGTACTTC
>.|TRBJ1-3|many|TRBV6-5
CASSYSGGLSGNTIYF
TGTGCCAGCAGTTACTCAGGCGGCCTCTCTGGAAACACCATATATTTT
>.|TRBJ2-7|.|TRBV6-5
CASSWDTLTEQYF
TGTGCCAGCAGTTGGGACACCTTAACCGAGCAGTACTTC
>TRBD1|TRBJ1-1|many|TRBV7-3
CASSLTGGVTEAFF
TGTGCCAGCAGCCTCACAGGGGGAGTCACTGAAGCTTTCTTT
>.|TRBJ2-5|.|TRBV5-6
CASSPEAFQETQYF
TGTGCCAGCAGCCCTGAGGCGTTCCAAGAGACCCAGTACTTC
>TRBD1|TRBJ2-5|many|TRBV24-1
CATSEPTGAETQYF
TGTGCCACCAGTGAGCCGACAGGGGCGGAGACCCAGTACTTC
>TRBD1|TRBJ1-2|.|TRBV6-5
CASSYSRDSYGYTF
TGTGCCAGCAGTTACTCCCGGGACAGCTATGGCTACACCTTC
>TRBD2|TRBJ2-2|many|TRBV19
CASMLLAGIPGELFF
TGTGCCAGTATGCTGCTAGCGGGGATTCCCGGGGAGCTGTTTTTT
>.|TRBJ2-5|.|TRBV30
CAWSVLEGETQYF
TGTGCCTGGAGTGTATTGGAGGGGGAGACCCAGTACTTC
>TRBD2|TRBJ2-5|many|TRBV2
CASCGLAGSQETQYF
TGTGCCAGCTGCGGACTAGCGGGTAGCCAAGAGACCCAGTACTTC
>TRBD2|TRBJ2-7|many|TRBV19
CASRKASGDTYEQYF
TGTGCCAGTAGAAAGGCTAGCGGGGATACCTACGAGCAGTACTTC
>.|TRBJ2-7|many|TRBV19
CASSELRRSYEQYF
TGTGCCAGTTCCGAACTCAGGAGATCCTACGAGCAGTACTTC
>.|TRBJ1-1|many|TRBV20-1
CSAPTPDEAFF
TGCAGTGCTCCAACCCCTGATGAAGCTTTCTTT
>TRBD1|TRBJ1-2|many|TRBV20-1
CSASRTGRGYGYTF
TGCAGTGCTAGCAGGACAGGGCGTGGGTATGGCTACACCTTC